This TCR beta chain was documented in a study of shared clonotypes between healthy human individuals. Study-level background: Per donor, three plates held CD4 naive cells, three held CD4 memory, two held CD8 naive and one held CD8 memory. General observations from the study: The study drew on few donors, limiting represented genetic and exposure-history diversity.

Caucasian adults residing in Nashville, Tennessee made up all the donors. The table came from immunoSEQ multiplex PCR; TCRdb's copy has only in-frame clones and leaves some out. Seen here are roughly 1,500,000 clones, roughly 98% observed once, and the top ten hold about 0.4%. Turning to this clone: What it recognizes is unknown.

V lost 1 base to trimming and J lost 4 bases; unmatched junction nucleotides: 18. Germline CDR1 and CDR2: MNHEY and SMNVEV (reference sequence). The CDR3 runs 19 residues. Sequences were obtained from naive CD4+ T cells sorted from blood. The subset denotes: CD45RA+ positively selected. This chain links TRBV27 with TRBJ2-5, with 7 bases lining up with TRBD2. The TCR comes from a man aged 25 to 40 in good health. This chain's CDR3 is CASSLYHSVPGGPGETQYF. DNA for the CDR3: TGTGCCAGCAGTTTATATCATTCGGTTCCGGGAGGCCCCGGAGAGACCCAGTACTTC.